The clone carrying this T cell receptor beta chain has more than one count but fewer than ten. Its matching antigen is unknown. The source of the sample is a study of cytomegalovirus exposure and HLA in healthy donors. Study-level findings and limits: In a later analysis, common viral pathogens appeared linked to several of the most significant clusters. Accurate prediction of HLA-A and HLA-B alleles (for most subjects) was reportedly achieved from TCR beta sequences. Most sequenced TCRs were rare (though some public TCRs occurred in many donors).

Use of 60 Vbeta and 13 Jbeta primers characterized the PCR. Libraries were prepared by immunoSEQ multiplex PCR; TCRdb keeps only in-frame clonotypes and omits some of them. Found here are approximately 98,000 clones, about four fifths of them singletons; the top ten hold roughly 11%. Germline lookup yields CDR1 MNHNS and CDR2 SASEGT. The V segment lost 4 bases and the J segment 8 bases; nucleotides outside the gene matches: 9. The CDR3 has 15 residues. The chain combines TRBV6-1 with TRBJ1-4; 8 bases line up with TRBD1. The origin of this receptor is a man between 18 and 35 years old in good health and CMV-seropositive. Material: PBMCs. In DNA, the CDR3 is TGTGCCAGCAGTGTGCAAACAGGGGGTGGGGAAAAACTGTTTTTT. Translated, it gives CASSVQTGGGEKLFF.